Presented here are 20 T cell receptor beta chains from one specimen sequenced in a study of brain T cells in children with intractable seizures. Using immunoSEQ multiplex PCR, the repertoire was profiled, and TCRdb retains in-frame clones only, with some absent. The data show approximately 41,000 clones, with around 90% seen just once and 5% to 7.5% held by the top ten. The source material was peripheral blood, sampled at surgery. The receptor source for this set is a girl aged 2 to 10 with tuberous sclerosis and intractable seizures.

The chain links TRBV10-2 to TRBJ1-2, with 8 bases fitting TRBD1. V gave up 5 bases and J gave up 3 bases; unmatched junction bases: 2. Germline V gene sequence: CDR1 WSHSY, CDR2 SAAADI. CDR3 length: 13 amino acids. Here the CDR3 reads CASSLTGDYGYTF. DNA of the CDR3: TGCGCCAGCAGTCTGACAGGGGACTATGGCTACACCTTC.

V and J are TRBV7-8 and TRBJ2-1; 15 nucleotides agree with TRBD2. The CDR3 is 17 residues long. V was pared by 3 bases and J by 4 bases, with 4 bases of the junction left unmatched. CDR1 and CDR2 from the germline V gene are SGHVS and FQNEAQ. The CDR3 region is CASSFGLAGGPYNEQFF. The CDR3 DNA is TGTGCCAGCAGCTTCGGACTAGCGGGGGGGCCATACAATGAGCAGTTCTTC.

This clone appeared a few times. The CDR3 reads CASSQEGPFSSYNEQFF. CDR3 coding DNA: TGTGCCAGCAGCCAAGAGGGTCCATTTAGCTCCTACAATGAGCAGTTCTTC. The rearrangement joins TRBV3-1 (or the pseudogene TRBV3-2) to TRBJ2-1; D is unresolved. V dropped 0 bases and J dropped 0 bases, with 12 bases sitting between them. This CDR3 contains 17 residues. Germline V gene data show CDR1 as LGHDT and CDR2 as YNNKEL (reference sequence).

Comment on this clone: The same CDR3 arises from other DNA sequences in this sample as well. CDR3 bases: TGTGCCAGTAGTATCCGGACAGGCGGCTCTGGAAACACCATATATTTT. Translating it yields CASSIRTGGSGNTIYF. The chain carries TRBV19 and TRBJ1-3; 7 nucleotides agree with TRBD1. Germline CDR1 LNHDA, CDR2 SQIVND (reference sequence). With 3 bases clipped from V and 0 bases from J, the junction kept 5 bases outside the gene matches. The CDR3 is 16 amino acids.

DNA of the CDR3: TGTGCCAGCAGTGAATGGGGGGGGGCGGGGACAGATACGCAGTATTTT. Its translation: CASSEWGGAGTDTQYF. The chain employs TRBV6-1 and TRBJ2-3, with a weak D call TRBD2 (7 bases). The CDR3 runs 16 residues. V was clipped by 2 bases and J by 3 bases, with 15 bases between them. The germline CDR1 and CDR2 sequences are MNHNS and SASEGT.

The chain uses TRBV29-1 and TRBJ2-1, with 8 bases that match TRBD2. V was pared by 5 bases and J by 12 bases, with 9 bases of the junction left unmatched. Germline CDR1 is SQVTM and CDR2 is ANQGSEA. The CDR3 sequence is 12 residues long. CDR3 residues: CSVPGGPMGQFF. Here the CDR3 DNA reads TGCAGCGTTCCGGGGGGGCCAATGGGGCAGTTCTTC.

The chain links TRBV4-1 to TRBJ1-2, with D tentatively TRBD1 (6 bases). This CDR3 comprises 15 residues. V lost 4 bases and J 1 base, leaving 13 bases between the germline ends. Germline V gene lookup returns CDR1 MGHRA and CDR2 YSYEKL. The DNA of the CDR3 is TGCGCCAGCAGCCTTATGACAGGTTATAACTATGGCTACACCTTC. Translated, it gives CASSLMTGYNYGYTF.

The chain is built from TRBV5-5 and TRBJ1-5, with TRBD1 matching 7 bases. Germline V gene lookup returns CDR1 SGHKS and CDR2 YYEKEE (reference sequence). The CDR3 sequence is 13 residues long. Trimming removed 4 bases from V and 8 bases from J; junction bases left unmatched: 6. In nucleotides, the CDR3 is TGTGCCAGCAGCGCAATCGGACAGGAGCCCCAGCATTTT. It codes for CASSAIGQEPQHF.

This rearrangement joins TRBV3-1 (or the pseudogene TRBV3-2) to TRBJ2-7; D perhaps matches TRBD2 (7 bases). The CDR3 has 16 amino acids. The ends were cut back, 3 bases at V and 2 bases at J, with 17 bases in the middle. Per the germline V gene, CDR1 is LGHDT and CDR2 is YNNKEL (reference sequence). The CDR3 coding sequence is TGTGCCAGCAGCCATAGGGCGGGGGCGCGACCCTACGAGCAGTACTTC. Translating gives CASSHRAGARPYEQYF.

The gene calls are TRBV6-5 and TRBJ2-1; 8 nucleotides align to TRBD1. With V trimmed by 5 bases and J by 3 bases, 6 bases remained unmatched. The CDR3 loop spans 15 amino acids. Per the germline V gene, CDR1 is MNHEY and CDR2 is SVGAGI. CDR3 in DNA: TGTGCCAGCAGTACAATGACAGGGGTCTACAATGAGCAGTTCTTC. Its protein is CASSTMTGVYNEQFF.

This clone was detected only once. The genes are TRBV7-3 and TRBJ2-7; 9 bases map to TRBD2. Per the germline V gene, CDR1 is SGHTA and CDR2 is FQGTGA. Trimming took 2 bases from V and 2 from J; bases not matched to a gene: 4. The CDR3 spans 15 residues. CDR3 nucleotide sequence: TGTGCCAGCAGCTTAGCTAGCGGGGTTACCTACGAGCAGTACTTC. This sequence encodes CASSLASGVTYEQYF.

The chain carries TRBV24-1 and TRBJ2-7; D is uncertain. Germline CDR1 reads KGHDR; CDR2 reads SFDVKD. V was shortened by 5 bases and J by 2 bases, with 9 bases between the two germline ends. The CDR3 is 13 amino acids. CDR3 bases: TGTGCCACCAGTGTCGGGTTAGCCTACGAGCAGTACGTC. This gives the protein CATSVGLAYEQYV.

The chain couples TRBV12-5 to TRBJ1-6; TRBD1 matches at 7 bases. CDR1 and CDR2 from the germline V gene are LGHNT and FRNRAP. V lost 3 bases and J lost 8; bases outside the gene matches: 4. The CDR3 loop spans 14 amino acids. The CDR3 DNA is TGTGCTAGTGGTTTCTTCACAGGGGATTCACCCCTCCACTTT. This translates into CASGFFTGDSPLHF. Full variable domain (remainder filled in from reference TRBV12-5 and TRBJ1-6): DARVTQTPRHKVTEMGQEVTMRCQPILGHNTVFWYRQTMMQGLELLAYFRNRAPLDDSGMPKDRFSAEMPDATLATLKIQPSEPRDSAVYFCASGFFTGDSPLHFGNGTRLTVT.

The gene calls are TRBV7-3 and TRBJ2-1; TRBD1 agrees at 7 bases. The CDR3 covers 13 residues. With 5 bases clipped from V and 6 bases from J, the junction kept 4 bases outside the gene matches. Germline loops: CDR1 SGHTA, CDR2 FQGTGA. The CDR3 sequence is CASSRTGSNEQFF. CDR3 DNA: TGTGCCAGCAGCCGGACAGGTTCCAATGAGCAGTTCTTC.

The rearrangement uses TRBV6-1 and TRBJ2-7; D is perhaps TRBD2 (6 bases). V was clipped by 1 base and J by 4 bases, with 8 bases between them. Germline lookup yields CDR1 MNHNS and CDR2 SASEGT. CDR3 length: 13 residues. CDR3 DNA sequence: TGTGCCAGCAGTGAAGTCGGGGGTTACGAGCAGTACGTC. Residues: CASSEVGGYEQYV.

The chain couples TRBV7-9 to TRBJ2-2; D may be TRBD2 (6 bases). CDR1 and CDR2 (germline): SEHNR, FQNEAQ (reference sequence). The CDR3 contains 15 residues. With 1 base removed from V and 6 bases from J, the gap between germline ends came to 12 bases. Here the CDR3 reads CASSLVEREAGELFF. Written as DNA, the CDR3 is TGTGCCAGCAGCTTAGTCGAGAGGGAGGCCGGGGAGCTGTTTTTT.

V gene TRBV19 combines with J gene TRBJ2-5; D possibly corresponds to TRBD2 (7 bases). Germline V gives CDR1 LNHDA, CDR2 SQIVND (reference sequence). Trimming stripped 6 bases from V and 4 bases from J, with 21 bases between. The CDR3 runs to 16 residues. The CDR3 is CASSLRLAGGLETQYF. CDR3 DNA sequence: TGTGCCAGTAGCCTCCGACTAGCCGGGGGGCTAGAGACCCAGTACTTC.

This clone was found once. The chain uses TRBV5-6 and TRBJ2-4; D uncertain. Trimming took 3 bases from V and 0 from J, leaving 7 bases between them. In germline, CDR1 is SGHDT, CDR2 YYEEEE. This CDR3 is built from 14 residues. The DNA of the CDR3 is TGTGCCAGCAGCTCCGGCGTAGCCAAAAACATTCAGTACTTC. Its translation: CASSSGVAKNIQYF.

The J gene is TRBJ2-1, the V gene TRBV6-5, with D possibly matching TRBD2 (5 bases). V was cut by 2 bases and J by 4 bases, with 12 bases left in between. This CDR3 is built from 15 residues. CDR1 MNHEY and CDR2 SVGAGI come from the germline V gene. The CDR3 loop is CASSYQGPGYNEQFF. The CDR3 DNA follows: TGTGCCAGCAGTTACCAAGGTCCGGGGTACAATGAGCAGTTCTTC.

The CDR3 DNA reads as TGTGCCAGCAGTTCCAGGGGCCCTGCTAATTCACCCCTCCACTTT. Translating gives CASSSRGPANSPLHF. The J gene is TRBJ1-6, the V gene TRBV27; TRBD1 is a possible D gene (6 bases). V lost 4 bases, J lost 6 bases, and 13 bases lay in between. This CDR3 is built from 15 residues. Per germline, CDR1 MNHEY and CDR2 SMNVEV (reference sequence).